These 5 T cell receptor beta chains were all obtained from the same sample, sequenced in a study of CD8+CD57+ T cells in acquired aplastic anemia. The study profiled TCR beta VDJ and CDR3 using genomic DNA as template. TCRdb re-analysed the reads in MiXCR, keeping a single row per CDR3 protein. This table holds a few hundred thousand distinct CDR3 sequences, roughly 50% found once. The sequencing input was sorted CD4+, CD8+, or CD8+CD57+ T cells (not recorded which) from PBMCs. Receptors were obtained from a human donor with severe aplastic anemia or a healthy control (not recorded which).

This clonotype was seen many times. Lacking the conserved final phenylalanine or tryptophan, this CDR3 likely reflects a read error. The gene calls are TRBV7-2 and TRBJ2-3, with TRBD2 identical over 15 bases. The CDR3 loop spans 15 amino acids. The germline gives CDR1 SGHTA, CDR2 FQGNSA. V trimming: 5 bases; J trimming: 10 bases; junction bases outside the gene matches: 7. The CDR3 here is CASSLWTSGGAAQYL. The CDR3 DNA reads TGTGCCAGCAGCCTCTGGACTAGCGGGGGGGCCGCGCAGTATCTT.

The gene calls are TRBV2 and TRBJ1-4; D is unclear. V shed 3 bases and J shed 7 bases, with 9 bases lying between them. CDR3 length equals 13 residues. CDR1 SNHLY and CDR2 FYNNEI come from the germline V gene. CDR3 DNA sequence: TGTGCCAGCAGTGATTGGGCTAGTGAAAAACTGTTTTTT. Translation: CASSDWASEKLFF.

In this sample, this clonotype turned up many times. The chain uses TRBV7-2 and TRBJ1-2; D gene unclear. This CDR3 region has 14 residues. V dropped 2 bases and J dropped 2 bases, with 9 bases sitting between them. CDR1 and CDR2 (germline): SGHTA, FQGNSA. The CDR3 loop is CASSLTPVNYGYTF. CDR3 coding DNA: TGTGCCAGCAGCTTAACCCCAGTGAACTATGGCTACACCTTC.

This clonotype was counted many times. The chain links TRBV20-1 to TRBJ2-2; 9 nucleotides align to TRBD2. Germline loops: CDR1 DFQATT, CDR2 SNEGSKA (reference sequence). With 6 bases clipped from V and 7 bases from J, the junction kept 6 bases outside the gene matches. This CDR3 is built from 13 residues. The DNA for the CDR3 is TGCAGTGCACTAAGGCGGGGGGGCGGGGAGCTGTTTTTT. Translation gives CSALRRGGGELFF.

This clonotype was detected many times. The genes are TRBV19 and TRBJ2-7; maybe TRBD2 (6 bases). Per germline, CDR1 LNHDA and CDR2 SQIVND (reference sequence). Trimming cost V 3 bases and J 0 bases, with 15 bases left between them. The CDR3 has 16 amino acids. CDR3 in amino acids: CASSIWGGGSSYEQYF. The DNA of the CDR3 is TGTGCCAGTAGTATTTGGGGAGGAGGGTCCTCCTACGAGCAGTACTTC.